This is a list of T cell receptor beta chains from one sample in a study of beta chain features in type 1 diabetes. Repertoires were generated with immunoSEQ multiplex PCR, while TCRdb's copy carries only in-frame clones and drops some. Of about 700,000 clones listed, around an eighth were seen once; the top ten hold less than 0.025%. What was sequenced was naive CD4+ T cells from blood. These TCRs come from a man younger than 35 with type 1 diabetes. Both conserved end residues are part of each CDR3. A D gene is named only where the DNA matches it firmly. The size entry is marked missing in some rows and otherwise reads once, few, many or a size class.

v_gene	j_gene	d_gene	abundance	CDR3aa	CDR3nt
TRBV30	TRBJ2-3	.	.	CAWSLLDTQYF	TGTGCCTGGAGCCTCCTCGATACGCAGTATTTT
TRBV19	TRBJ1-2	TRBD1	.	CASSKLTGGLTRNYGYTF	TGTGCCAGTAGTAAGCTAACAGGGGGGCTCACCAGAAACTATGGCTACACCTTC
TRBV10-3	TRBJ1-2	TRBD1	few	CAISGDSGLINYGYTF	TGTGCCATCAGTGGGGACAGCGGCTTGATTAACTATGGCTACACCTTC
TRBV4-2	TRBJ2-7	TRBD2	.	CASSQSSSGGAYEQYF	TGTGCCAGCAGCCAAAGTTCTAGCGGGGGGGCCTACGAGCAGTACTTC
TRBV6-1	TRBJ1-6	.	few	CASSEGGRGLNNSPLHF	TGTGCCAGCAGTGAAGGTGGCAGGGGCTTGAATAATTCACCCCTCCACTTT
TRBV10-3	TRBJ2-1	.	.	CAIMRLPNEQFF	TGTGCCATCATGCGACTACCCAATGAGCAGTTCTTC
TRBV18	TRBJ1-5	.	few	CASSHRGQLGSNQPQHF	TGTGCCAGCTCACACAGAGGACAGCTAGGTAGCAATCAGCCCCAGCATTTT
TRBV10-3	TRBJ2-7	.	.	CAISEGSPGPYEQYF	TGTGCCATCAGTGAGGGGAGCCCCGGTCCCTACGAGCAGTACTTC
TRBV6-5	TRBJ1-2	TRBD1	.	CASSSLGQNYGYTF	TGTGCCAGCAGTTCCTTGGGACAGAACTATGGCTACACCTTC
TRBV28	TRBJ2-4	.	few	CASSLIQGPDKNIQYF	TGTGCCAGCAGTTTAATACAGGGCCCCGACAAAAACATTCAGTACTTC
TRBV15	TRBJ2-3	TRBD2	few	CATKLTSGGTDTQYF	TGTGCCACCAAGCTCACTAGCGGGGGCACAGATACGCAGTATTTT
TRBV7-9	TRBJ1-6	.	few	CASSREGFSTSPLHF	TGTGCCAGCAGCCGAGAAGGATTTAGCACTTCACCCCTCCACTTT
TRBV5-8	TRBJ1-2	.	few	CASGPKANYGYTF	TGTGCCAGCGGGCCCAAAGCCAACTATGGCTACACCTTC
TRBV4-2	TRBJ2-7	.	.	CASSQDYQGYGDEQYF	TGTGCCAGCAGCCAAGATTACCAGGGCTACGGGGACGAGCAGTACTTC
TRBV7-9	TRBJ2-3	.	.	CASSLAILLTDTQYF	TGTGCCAGCAGCTTGGCGATACTGCTCACAGATACGCAGTATTTT
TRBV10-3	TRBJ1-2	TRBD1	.	CAINPGQGLTF	TGTGCCATCAATCCGGGACAGGGTCTCACCTTC
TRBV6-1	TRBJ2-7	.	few	CASSEIQGPYEQYF	TGTGCCAGCAGTGAAATCCAGGGGCCCTACGAGCAGTACTTC
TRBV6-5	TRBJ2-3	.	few	CASSYRGGLSTDTQYF	TGTGCCAGCAGTTACCGCGGGGGCCTAAGCACAGATACGCAGTATTTT
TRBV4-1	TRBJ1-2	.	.	CASTPSRVMEDGYTF	TGCGCCAGCACCCCCTCCAGGGTAATGGAGGATGGCTACACCTTC
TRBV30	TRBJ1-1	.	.	CAWSVRGLDAFF	TGTGCCTGGAGTGTACGAGGGTTGGATGCTTTCTTT
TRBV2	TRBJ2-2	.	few	CASSEAIGGSSGELFF	TGTGCCAGCAGTGAAGCGATAGGGGGTTCTAGCGGGGAGCTGTTTTTT
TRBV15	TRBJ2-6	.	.	CATSRVGSGANVLTF	TGTGCCACCAGCAGAGTGGGCTCTGGGGCCAACGTCCTGACTTTC
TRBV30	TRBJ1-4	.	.	CAWSEDNEKLFF	TGTGCCTGGAGTGAGGATAATGAAAAACTGTTTTTT
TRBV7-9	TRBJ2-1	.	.	CASSGSVSSPSSYNEQFF	TGTGCCAGCAGCGGCTCAGTTTCCTCCCCTAGCTCCTACAATGAGCAGTTCTTC
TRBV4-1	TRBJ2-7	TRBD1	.	CASSQGGRTGDYEQYF	TGCGCCAGCAGCCAAGGGGGGCGGACAGGGGACTACGAGCAGTACTTC
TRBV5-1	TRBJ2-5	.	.	CASGIDRETQYF	TGCGCCAGCGGCATAGACAGGGAGACCCAGTACTTC
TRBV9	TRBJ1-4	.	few	CASSVARAATNEKLFF	TGTGCCAGCAGCGTAGCCCGGGCAGCAACTAATGAAAAACTGTTTTTT
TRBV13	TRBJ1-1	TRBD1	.	CASSLGPWTGWNTEAFF	TGTGCCAGCAGCTTAGGCCCCTGGACAGGTTGGAACACTGAAGCTTTCTTT
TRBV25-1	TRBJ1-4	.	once	CASSVWTQGFSEKLFF	TGTGCCAGCAGTGTTTGGACACAAGGGTTCAGTGAAAAACTGTTTTTT
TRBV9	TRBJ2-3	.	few	CASSGLSPGADTQYF	TGTGCCAGCAGCGGACTGTCCCCGGGGGCAGATACGCAGTATTTT
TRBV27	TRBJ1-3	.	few	CASSPLGGNTIYF	TGTGCCAGCAGTCCCCTCGGTGGAAACACCATATATTTT
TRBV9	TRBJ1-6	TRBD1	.	CASSSRSGGFNSPLHF	TGTGCCAGCAGCTCCCGGTCAGGGGGATTTAATTCACCCCTCCACTTT
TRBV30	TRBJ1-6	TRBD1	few	CAWSVPDRRTSPLHF	TGTGCCTGGAGCGTACCGGACAGGAGAACGTCCCCCCTCCACTTT
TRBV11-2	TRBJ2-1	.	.	CASSPGDRSYNEQFF	TGTGCCAGCAGCCCCGGGGACCGCTCCTACAATGAGCAGTTCTTC
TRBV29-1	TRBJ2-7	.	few	CSAGGFPTYEQYF	TGCAGCGCAGGAGGGTTTCCAACCTACGAGCAGTACTTC
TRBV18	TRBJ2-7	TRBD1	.	CASSPPGTAPIEQYF	TGTGCCAGCTCACCCCCCGGGACAGCGCCTATCGAGCAGTACTTC
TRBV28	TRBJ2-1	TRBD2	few	CASSSPIAGRHNEQFF	TGTGCCAGCAGTTCCCCCATAGCGGGGAGGCACAATGAGCAGTTCTTC
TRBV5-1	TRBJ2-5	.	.	CASSFGQNEETQYF	TGCGCCAGCAGCTTCGGACAGAATGAAGAGACCCAGTACTTC
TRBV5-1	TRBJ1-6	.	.	CASSLDTGYNSPLHF	TGCGCCAGCAGCTTAGACACCGGCTATAATTCACCCCTCCACTTT
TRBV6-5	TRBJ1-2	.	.	CASLWNYGYTF	TGTGCCAGCTTATGGAACTATGGCTACACCTTC
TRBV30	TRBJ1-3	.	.	CAWSGAETSGNTIYF	TGTGCCTGGAGTGGGGCCGAAACCTCTGGAAACACCATATATTTT
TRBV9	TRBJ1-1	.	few	CASSVEAMNTEAFF	TGTGCCAGCAGCGTCGAGGCCATGAACACTGAAGCTTTCTTT
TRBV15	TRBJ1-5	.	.	CATSGRGNQPQHF	TGTGCCACCAGTGGCCGGGGCAATCAGCCCCAGCATTTT
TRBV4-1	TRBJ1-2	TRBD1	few	CASMNRGGYTF	TGCGCCAGCATGAACAGGGGAGGCTACACCTTC
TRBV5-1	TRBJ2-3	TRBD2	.	CASRPTASGGNTDTQYF	TGCGCCAGCCGCCCGACGGCTAGCGGGGGGAACACAGATACGCAGTATTTT
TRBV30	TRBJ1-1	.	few	CAWMWGHVNTEAFF	TGTGCCTGGATGTGGGGGCACGTGAACACTGAAGCTTTCTTT
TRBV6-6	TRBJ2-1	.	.	CASRRVDNEQFF	TGTGCCAGCAGGAGGGTGGACAATGAGCAGTTCTTC
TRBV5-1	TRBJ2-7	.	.	CASSRRIDGESEQYF	TGCGCCAGCAGCCGACGAATCGACGGGGAATCCGAGCAGTACTTC
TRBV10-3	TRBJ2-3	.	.	CAISEPPRVVVF	TGTGCCATCAGTGAGCCCCCCCGGGTCGTTGTTTTT
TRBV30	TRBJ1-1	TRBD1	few	CAWTGQGATEAFF	TGTGCCTGGACGGGACAGGGGGCCACTGAAGCTTTCTTT
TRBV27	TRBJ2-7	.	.	CASSPSKGYYEQYF	TGTGCCAGCAGTCCCTCTAAGGGCTACTACGAGCAGTACTTC
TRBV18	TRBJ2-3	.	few	CASSPPSLEDTQYF	TGTGCCAGCTCACCACCTTCCTTGGAGGATACGCAGTATTTT
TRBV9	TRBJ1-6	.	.	CASSVADGGSPLHF	TGTGCCAGCAGCGTAGCTGACGGTGGTTCACCCCTCCACTTT
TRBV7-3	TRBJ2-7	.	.	CASSLQGEWADEQYF	TGTGCCAGCAGCTTACAAGGGGAGTGGGCCGACGAGCAGTACTTC
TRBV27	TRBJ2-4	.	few	CASSWTGTGSIQYF	TGTGCCAGCAGTTGGACCGGGACGGGATCCATTCAGTACTTC
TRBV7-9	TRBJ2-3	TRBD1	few	CASVPGQGIRDTQYF	TGTGCCAGCGTCCCGGGACAGGGAATCAGGGATACGCAGTATTTT